This entry describes one TCR beta chain. Its specificity is not known. Within the sample, other DNA sequences also encode this same CDR3. The data were produced by immunoSEQ multiplex PCR, yet TCRdb's version contains in-frame clones alone and is incomplete. The profile shows about 700,000 clones, 92% of them singletons. This sample is part of a study of shared clonotypes between healthy human individuals. Regarding the study as a whole: Clonotypes shared by all four donors outscored non-shared clonotypes in generation probability. Sorted-subset sequencing, rarefaction showed, was incomplete despite large depth.

Positively selected for CCR7, the CD45RO-negative cells used as naive CD8 cells excluded terminally differentiated effector memory CD45RA+ cells. None of the donors, who were healthy HIV-negative adults, had recently had acute infections or vaccinations. Caucasian adults residing in Nashville, Tennessee made up all the donors. Germline CDR1 reads SGHAT; CDR2 reads FQNNGV. The V and J ends lost 1 base and 5 bases respectively, with 3 bases between them. The CDR3 consists of 12 residues. The source is a man in his thirties or forties in good health. This chain uses TRBV11-2 with TRBJ2-1; D is ambiguous. Sequenced sample: naive CD8+ T cells sorted from blood. The CDR3 region is CASSLGHNEQFF. In nucleotides, the CDR3 is TGTGCCAGCAGCTTAGGTCACAATGAGCAGTTCTTC.